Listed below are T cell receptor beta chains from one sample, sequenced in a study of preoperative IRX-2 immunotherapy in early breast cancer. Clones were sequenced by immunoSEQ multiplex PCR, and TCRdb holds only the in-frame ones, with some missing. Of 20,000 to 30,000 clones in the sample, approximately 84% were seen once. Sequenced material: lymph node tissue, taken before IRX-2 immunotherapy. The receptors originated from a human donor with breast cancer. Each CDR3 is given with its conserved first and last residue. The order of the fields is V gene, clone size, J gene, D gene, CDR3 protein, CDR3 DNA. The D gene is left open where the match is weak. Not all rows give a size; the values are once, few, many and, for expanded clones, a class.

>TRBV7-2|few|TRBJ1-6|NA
CASEGQWNSPLHF
TGTGCCAGCGAGGGCCAGTGGAATTCACCCCTCCACTTT
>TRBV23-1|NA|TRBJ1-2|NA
CASSLVRGDGYTF
TGCGCCAGCAGCTTGGTACGGGGGGATGGCTACACCTTC
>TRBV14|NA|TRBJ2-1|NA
CASSQGRREQFF
TGTGCCAGCAGCCAAGGTCGCAGGGAGCAGTTCTTC
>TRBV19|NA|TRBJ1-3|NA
CASSGVNLSGNTIYF
TGTGCCAGTAGTGGGGTAAACCTCTCTGGAAACACCATATATTTT
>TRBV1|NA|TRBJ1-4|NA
CASSQQGPSANEKLFF
TGCGCCAGCAGCCAACAGGGCCCATCGGCGAATGAAAAACTGTTTTTT
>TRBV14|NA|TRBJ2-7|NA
CASAPGPYEQYF
TGTGCCAGTGCCCCGGGGCCCTACGAGCAGTACTTC
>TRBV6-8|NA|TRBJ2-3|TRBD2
CAHRLASTDTQYF
TGTGCCCATAGACTAGCTAGCACAGATACGCAGTATTTT
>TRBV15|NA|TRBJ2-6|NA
CASSPMSISGANVLTF
TGTGCCAGCAGCCCCATGTCCATATCTGGGGCCAACGTCCTGACTTTC
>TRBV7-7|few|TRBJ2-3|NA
CASSDPFGPDTQYF
TGTGCCAGCAGCGACCCTTTCGGACCAGATACGCAGTATTTT
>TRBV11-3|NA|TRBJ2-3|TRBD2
CASSGGPSGGLTDTQYF
TGTGCCAGCAGCGGCGGGCCTAGCGGGGGACTGACAGATACGCAGTATTTT
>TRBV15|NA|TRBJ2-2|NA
CATSREGHTTGELFF
TGTGCCACCAGCAGAGAGGGGCACACAACCGGGGAGCTGTTTTTT
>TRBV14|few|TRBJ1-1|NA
CASSLQVNTEAFF
TGTGCCAGCAGCCTTCAGGTGAACACTGAAGCTTTCTTT
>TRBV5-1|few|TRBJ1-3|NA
CASSLSPSLFGGGNTIYF
TGCGCCAGCAGCTTGTCGCCCAGCCTATTCGGGGGAGGAAACACCATATATTTT
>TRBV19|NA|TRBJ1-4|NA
CASSRRRTGEKLFF
TGTGCCAGTAGTAGGAGGCGGACCGGAGAAAAACTGTTTTTT
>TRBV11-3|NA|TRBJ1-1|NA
CASSPWTAPGSAEAFF
TGTGCCAGCAGCCCATGGACGGCGCCCGGTTCGGCTGAAGCTTTCTTT
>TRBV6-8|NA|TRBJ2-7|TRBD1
CASSYLGTGCHEQYF
TGTGCCAGCAGTTACTTAGGGACAGGGTGCCACGAGCAGTACTTC
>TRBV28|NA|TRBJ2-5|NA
CASSFQRAYQETQYF
TGTGCCAGCAGTTTCCAGCGGGCATACCAAGAGACCCAGTACTTC
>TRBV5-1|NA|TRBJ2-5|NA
CASSWSPGGEETQYF
TGCGCCAGCAGCTGGAGTCCGGGGGGCGAAGAGACCCAGTACTTC
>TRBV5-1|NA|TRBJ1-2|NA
CASSLGTADYGYTF
TGCGCCAGCAGCTTGGGAACAGCTGATTATGGCTACACCTTC
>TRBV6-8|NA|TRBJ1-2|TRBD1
CASSYSRTWTGQYGYTF
TGTGCCAGCAGTTACTCGCGTACTTGGACAGGTCAATATGGCTACACCTTC
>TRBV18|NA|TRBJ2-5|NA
CASSPPPGRETQYF
TGTGCCAGCTCACCACCGCCAGGGAGAGAGACCCAGTACTTC
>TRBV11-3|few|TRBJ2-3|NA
CASSFLNPGVTDTQYF
TGTGCCAGCAGCTTCTTAAACCCGGGGGTAACAGATACGCAGTATTTT
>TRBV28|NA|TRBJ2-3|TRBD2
CASSILAGATDTQYF
TGTGCCAGCAGTATTCTAGCGGGGGCCACAGATACGCAGTATTTT
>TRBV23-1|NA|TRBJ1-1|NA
CASSLVGGTFAFF
TGCGCCAGCAGCTTGGTTGGGGGCACGTTTGCTTTCTTT
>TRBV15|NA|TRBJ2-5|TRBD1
CATSRGGTGKGQETQYF
TGTGCCACCAGCAGAGGTGGGACAGGGAAAGGGCAAGAGACCCAGTACTTC
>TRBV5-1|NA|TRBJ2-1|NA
CASSLSLGNNEQFF
TGCGCCAGCAGCTTGTCGTTGGGAAACAATGAGCAGTTCTTC
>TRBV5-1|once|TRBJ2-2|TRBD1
CASSPGTGFVGELFF
TGCGCCAGCAGTCCCGGGACAGGGTTTGTCGGGGAGCTGTTTTTT
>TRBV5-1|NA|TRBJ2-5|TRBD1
CASSSAPQGQETQYF
TGCGCCAGCAGCTCAGCGCCACAGGGGCAAGAGACCCAGTACTTC
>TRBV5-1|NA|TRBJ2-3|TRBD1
CASSRTGTSTDTQYF
TGCGCCAGCAGCAGGACAGGGACTAGCACAGATACGCAGTATTTT
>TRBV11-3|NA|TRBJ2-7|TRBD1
CASSMDRVEREQYF
TGTGCCAGCAGCATGGACAGGGTCGAGCGCGAGCAGTACTTC
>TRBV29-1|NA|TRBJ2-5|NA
CSVEGTEQETQYF
TGCAGCGTTGAAGGCACGGAACAAGAGACCCAGTACTTC
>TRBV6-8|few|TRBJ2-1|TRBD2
CASSYSGGNYNEQFF
TGTGCCAGCAGTTATAGCGGGGGGAATTACAATGAGCAGTTCTTC
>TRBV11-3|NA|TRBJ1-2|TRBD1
CASSLGTSGTGPYGYTF
TGTGCCAGCAGCTTAGGTACCTCCGGGACAGGGCCTTATGGCTACACCTTC
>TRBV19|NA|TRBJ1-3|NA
CASSTGSISGNTIYF
TGTGCCAGTAGTACCGGCTCAATCTCAGGAAACACCATATATTTT
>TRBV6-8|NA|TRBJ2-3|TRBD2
CASSYLAGASPSTDTQYF
TGTGCCAGCAGTTACTTAGCGGGGGCCTCCCCTAGCACAGATACGCAGTATTTT
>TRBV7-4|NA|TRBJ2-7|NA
CASSLQQDYEQYF
TGTGCCAGCAGCTTACAACAGGACTACGAGCAGTACTTC
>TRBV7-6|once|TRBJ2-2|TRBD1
CASSPYGTGSAGELFF
TGTGCCAGCAGCCCATATGGGACAGGGTCGGCCGGGGAGCTGTTTTTT
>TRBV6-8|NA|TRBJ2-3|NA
CASSYDERSTDTQYF
TGTGCCAGCAGTTATGATGAGCGTAGCACAGATACGCAGTATTTT
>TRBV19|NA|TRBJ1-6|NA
CASLGGSDYNSPLHF
TGTGCCAGTCTGGGGGGCTCCGACTATAATTCACCCCTCCACTTT
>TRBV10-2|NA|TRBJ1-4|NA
CASSEPPGRGTEKLFF
TGCGCCAGCAGTGAACCCCCGGGACGGGGCACGGAAAAACTGTTTTTT
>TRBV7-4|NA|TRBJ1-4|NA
CASSHWDGEKLFF
TGTGCCAGCAGTCATTGGGATGGTGAAAAACTGTTTTTT
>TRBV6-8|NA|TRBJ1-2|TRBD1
CASSRTGFYGYTF
TGTGCCAGCAGCCGGACAGGGTTTTATGGCTACACCTTC
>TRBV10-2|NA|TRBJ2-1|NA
CASSESQGQRRNNEQFF
TGCGCCAGCAGTGAGTCCCAAGGACAGCGACGGAACAATGAGCAGTTCTTC
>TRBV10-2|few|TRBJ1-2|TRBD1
CASSESGTGIYYGYTF
TGCGCCAGCAGTGAGTCCGGGACAGGGATTTACTATGGCTACACCTTC
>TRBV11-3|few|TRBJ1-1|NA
CASSLSWGAGTEAFF
TGTGCCAGCAGCCTGTCGTGGGGGGCTGGCACTGAAGCTTTCTTT
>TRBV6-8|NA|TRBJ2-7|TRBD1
CASSYSSDRFSYEQYF
TGTGCCAGCAGTTACAGTTCGGACAGGTTCTCCTACGAGCAGTACTTC
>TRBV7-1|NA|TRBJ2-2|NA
CASSLQGRSTGELFF
TGTGCCAGCAGCTTGCAGGGAAGAAGCACCGGGGAGCTGTTTTTT
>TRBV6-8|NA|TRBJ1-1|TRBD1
CASSYTWTGGPIEAFF
TGTGCCAGCAGTTACACGTGGACAGGGGGTCCGATTGAAGCTTTCTTT
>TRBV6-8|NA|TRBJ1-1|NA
CASSVEGGTEAFF
TGTGCCAGCAGTGTGGAGGGAGGCACTGAAGCTTTCTTT
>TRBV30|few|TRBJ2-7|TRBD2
CAWSVRAGKTNF
TGTGCCTGGAGCGTAAGAGCGGGAAAGACTAACTTC
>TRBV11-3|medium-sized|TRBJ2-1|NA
CASSQTGPSSYNEQFF
TGTGCCAGCAGCCAAACGGGGCCCTCTTCCTACAATGAGCAGTTCTTC
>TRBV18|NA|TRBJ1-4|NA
CASSPPAGEKLFF
TGTGCCAGCTCACCCCCAGCCGGAGAAAAACTGTTTTTT
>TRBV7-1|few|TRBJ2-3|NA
CARSFKGKAASTDTQYF
TGTGCCAGAAGCTTTAAGGGTAAGGCGGCTAGCACAGATACGCAGTATTTT
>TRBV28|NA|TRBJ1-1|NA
CASSLLGTEAFF
TGTGCCAGCAGTTTATTGGGCACTGAAGCTTTCTTT
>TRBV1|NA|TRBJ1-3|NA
CASSQGRTLGNTIYF
TGCGCCAGCAGCCAAGGAAGGACGCTAGGAAACACCATATATTTT